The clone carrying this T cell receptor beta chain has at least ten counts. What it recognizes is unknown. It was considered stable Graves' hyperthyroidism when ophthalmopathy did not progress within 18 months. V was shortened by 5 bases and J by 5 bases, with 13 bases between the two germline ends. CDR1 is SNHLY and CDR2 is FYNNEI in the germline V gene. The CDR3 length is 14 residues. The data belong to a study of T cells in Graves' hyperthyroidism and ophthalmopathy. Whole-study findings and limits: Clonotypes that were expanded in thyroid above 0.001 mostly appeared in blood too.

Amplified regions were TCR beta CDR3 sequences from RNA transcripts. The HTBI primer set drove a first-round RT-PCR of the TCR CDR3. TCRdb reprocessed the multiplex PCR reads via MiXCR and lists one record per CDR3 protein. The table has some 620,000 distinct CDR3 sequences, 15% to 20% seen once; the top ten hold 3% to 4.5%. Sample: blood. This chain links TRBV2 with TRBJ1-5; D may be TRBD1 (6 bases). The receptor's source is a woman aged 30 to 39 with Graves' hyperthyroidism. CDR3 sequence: CASSSTGMYQPQHF. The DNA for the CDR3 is TGTGCCAGCAGTTCCACAGGGATGTATCAGCCCCAGCATTTT.